Sequencing of this T cell receptor (beta chain) was carried out in a study of T cell repertoires in cytomegalovirus infection. The CDR3 sequence is 15 residues long. Trimming at V came to 3 bases and at J to 2 bases, leaving 6 bases not matched to a gene. The germline gives CDR1 WSHSY, CDR2 SAAADI. With respect to this clonotype: Its antigen remains unknown.

TCRdb re-analysed the reads in MiXCR, keeping a single row per CDR3 protein. The table shows about 830,000 distinct CDR3 sequences, with 30% to 35% occurring only once. Study-level findings and limits: CMV-specific TCR beta clonotypes restricted by HLA-C dominated the ex vivo response.

Source: cultured CD8+ T cells from PBMCs, taken from culture after CMV antigen stimulation. The V call is TRBV10-2, the J call TRBJ2-7; 8 nucleotides align to TRBD2. The receptor was isolated from a human donor in good health (CMV status not recorded). Some clones in this sample may be carry-over from other donors' samples. The CDR3 DNA reads as TGCGCCAGCAGTGATTCGGGGGGGCATACCTACGAGCAGTACTTC. It translates to CASSDSGGHTYEQYF.